A single sample gave rise to the 26 T cell receptor beta chains below, sequenced in a study of T cell responses to AZD1222 COVID-19 vaccine. Measured with immunoSEQ multiplex PCR; TCRdb has only the in-frame clones, and not every one. The table has 150,000 to 200,000 clones, around 90% seen once; the top ten hold 3.5% to 4%. The specimen comprised peripheral blood, sampled 28 days after the second dose of the MenACWY control vaccine. Receptors originate from an adult who received the MenACWY meningococcal vaccine as a control.

The chain combines TRBV19 with TRBJ1-1; TRBD1 matches 8 bases. Germline V lookup: CDR1 LNHDA, CDR2 SQIVND (reference sequence). Trimming took 1 base from V and 5 from J; bases not matched to a gene: 6. This CDR3 spans 15 amino acids. CDR3 sequence reads: CASSIAPRQGTEAFF. In DNA form, the CDR3 reads TGTGCCAGTAGTATAGCCCCCCGACAGGGGACTGAAGCTTTCTTT.

This chain uses TRBV6-5 with TRBJ1-5; TRBD1 aligns across 10 bases. This CDR3 has 16 amino acids. The ends lost 4 bases at V and 2 bases at J; junction bases unmatched: 5. CDR1 and CDR2 (germline): MNHEY, SVGAGI. In nucleotides, the CDR3 is TGTGCCAGCAGTTTACGGACAGGGGGAGGCAATCAGCCCCAGCATTTT. It encodes CASSLRTGGGNQPQHF.

This clone was recorded once. The genes are TRBV11-1 and TRBJ1-4; 8 nucleotides line up with TRBD1. The V segment lost 2 bases and the J segment 5 bases; nucleotides outside the gene matches: 7. The germline V gene has CDR1 SGHAT and CDR2 FQDESV (reference sequence). The CDR3 totals 16 residues. CDR3 sequence reads: CASSLKGDRKNEKLFF. The CDR3 DNA reads TGTGCCAGCAGCTTAAAGGGGGACAGGAAGAATGAAAAACTGTTTTTT.

V is TRBV4-1 and J is TRBJ2-6, with D uncertain. Germline-derived CDR1 and CDR2 are MGHRA and YSYEKL. The V gene lost 0 bases and the J gene lost 0 bases, with 6 bases spanning the gap. The length of the CDR3 is 16 residues. The CDR3 loop is CASSQEGRSGANVLTF. The CDR3 DNA is TGCGCCAGCAGCCAAGAAGGCCGCTCTGGGGCCAACGTCCTGACTTTC.

This sequence joins TRBV9 and TRBJ1-3; D gene unclear. With 3 bases removed from V and 7 bases from J, the gap between germline ends came to 8 bases. In germline, CDR1 is SGDLS, CDR2 YYNGEE. CDR3 length: 12 residues. The CDR3 loop reads CASSGKRNTIYF. The CDR3, as DNA: TGTGCCAGCAGCGGAAAAAGGAACACCATATATTTT.

The chain is built from TRBV28 and TRBJ2-2, with 10 bases fitting TRBD2. Per germline, CDR1 MDHEN and CDR2 SYDVKM. The CDR3 loop spans 18 amino acids. Trimming at V came to 7 bases and at J to 4 bases, leaving 15 bases not matched to a gene. CDR3 DNA: TGTGCCAGCAATCCAGCGGGAGGGCAAATGCACGGCACCGGGGAGCTGTTTTTT. This gives the protein CASNPAGGQMHGTGELFF.

The chain is built from TRBV9 and TRBJ2-1, with TRBD2 identical over 8 bases. The CDR3 covers 15 residues. The J segment lost 8 bases and the V segment lost 4 bases, leaving 11 bases of the junction unmatched. CDR1 is SGDLS, CDR2 YYNGEE, per germline. CDR3 bases: TGTGCCAGCAGCCCACCGGGACTAGTTGGACATGAGCAGTTCTTC. Protein sequence: CASSPPGLVGHEQFF.

This chain links TRBV3-1 (or the pseudogene TRBV3-2) with TRBJ1-3; D is undetermined. The CDR3 loop spans 15 amino acids. Germline V gene data show CDR1 as LGHDT and CDR2 as YNNKEL (reference sequence). Trimming left V 0 bases short and J 2 bases short, with 8 bases between. This CDR3 is CASSQDTIAGNTIYF. CDR3 coding DNA: TGTGCCAGCAGCCAAGATACGATCGCTGGAAACACCATATATTTT.

This clone was recorded once. The rearrangement uses TRBV7-9 and TRBJ1-1, with a weak D call TRBD1 (5 bases). Trimming cost V 1 base and J 4 bases, with 13 bases left between them. This CDR3 comprises 15 residues. Looked up from germline, CDR1 is SEHNR and CDR2 is FQNEAQ (reference sequence). CDR3 residues: CASSLEGARVTEAFF. The CDR3 region has the DNA TGTGCCAGCAGCTTAGAAGGTGCCAGGGTCACTGAAGCTTTCTTT.

V usage is TRBV6-5 and J usage is TRBJ2-1, with 11 bases fitting TRBD2. The V segment lost 10 bases and the J segment 8 bases; nucleotides outside the gene matches: 7. Germline loops: CDR1 MNHEY, CDR2 SVGAGI. The CDR3 has 13 amino acids. DNA of the CDR3: TGTGCCACCCGACTAGCGGGACCCCATGAGCAGTTCTTC. This codes for CATRLAGPHEQFF.

The chain recombines TRBV27 with TRBJ1-2; no definite D call. This CDR3 has 13 residues. The V gene lost 7 bases and the J gene lost 1 base, with 10 bases spanning the gap. The V gene's germline CDR1 is MNHEY and CDR2 SMNVEV (reference sequence). The CDR3 DNA reads as TGTGCCAGCAAGGGCTCTTTTAACTATGGCTACACCTTC. Protein product: CASKGSFNYGYTF.

V gene TRBV24-1 combines with J gene TRBJ2-1; possibly TRBD2 for D (7 bases). The CDR3 consists of 16 residues. V lost 1 base and J lost 2, with 11 bases in between. Per germline, CDR1 KGHDR and CDR2 SFDVKD. The CDR3 loop reads CATSDLGGGTYNEQFF. The CDR3 DNA reads TGTGCCACCAGTGATTTAGGGGGGGGGACCTACAATGAGCAGTTCTTC.

V gene TRBV7-2 combines with J gene TRBJ2-1; TRBD2 aligns across 10 bases. The CDR3 consists of 14 residues. Germline values: CDR1 SGHTA, CDR2 FQGNSA. V lost 6 bases to trimming and J lost 8 bases; unmatched junction nucleotides: 7. The CDR3 spells CASRGGLASDEQFF. The CDR3 bases are TGTGCCAGCAGAGGGGGACTAGCGTCCGATGAGCAGTTCTTC. Drawing the rest from reference TRBV7-2 and TRBJ2-1, the complete variable domain is GAGVSQSPSNKVTEKGKDVELRCDPISGHTALYWYRQSLGQGLEFLIYFQGNSAPDKSGLPSDRFSAERTGGSVSTLTIQRTQQEDSAVYLCASRGGLASDEQFFGPGTRLTVL.

This sequence joins TRBV7-2 and TRBJ1-6, with a weak D call TRBD1 (6 bases). The CDR3 extends over 16 amino acids. The V end was cut by 2 bases, the J end by 8 bases, with 16 bases between. Germline V gene sequence: CDR1 SGHTA, CDR2 FQGNSA. The CDR3 nucleotides are TGTGCCAGCAGCTTATCTCTGGCCGGGGGGCATTCACCCCTCCACTTT. Encoded protein: CASSLSLAGGHSPLHF. The whole variable domain, remainder taken from reference TRBV7-2 and TRBJ1-6, is GAGVSQSPSNKVTEKGKDVELRCDPISGHTALYWYRQSLGQGLEFLIYFQGNSAPDKSGLPSDRFSAERTGGSVSTLTIQRTQQEDSAVYLCASSLSLAGGHSPLHFGNGTRLTVT.

The chain uses TRBV3-1 (or the pseudogene TRBV3-2) and TRBJ1-4; possibly TRBD1 for D (6 bases). Germline CDR1 LGHDT, CDR2 YNNKEL (reference sequence). The CDR3 is made up of 14 amino acids. V was shortened by 3 bases and J by 7 bases, with 12 bases between the two germline ends. CDR3 amino acids: CASSQSQGVEKLFF. The CDR3 bases are TGTGCCAGCAGCCAGTCACAGGGAGTTGAAAAACTGTTTTTT.

V usage is TRBV28 and J usage is TRBJ1-2; D gene uncertain. This CDR3 region has 10 residues. The V end lost 6 bases, the J end lost 6 bases, and 5 bases lay between the germline ends. CDR1 is MDHEN, CDR2 SYDVKM, per germline. CDR3 DNA sequence: TGTGCCAGCAGCAGCAATGGCTACACCTTC. This translates into CASSSNGYTF.

CDR3 nucleotide sequence: TGTGCCAGCAGCCAAGAGAAGACGTGGCGGGATATCGGGGAGCTGTTTTTT. As protein: CASSQEKTWRDIGELFF. J is TRBJ2-2 and V is TRBV3-1 (or the pseudogene TRBV3-2), with a weak D call TRBD2 (6 bases). The V end lost 0 bases, the J end lost 7 bases, and 18 bases lay between the germline ends. The CDR3 is 17 residues long. Germline-derived CDR1 and CDR2 are LGHDT and YNNKEL (reference sequence).

CDR3 in amino acids: CASSITGDTRYNEQFF. CDR3 in DNA: TGTGCCAGTAGTATTACGGGGGACACCCGCTACAATGAGCAGTTCTTC. This chain links TRBV19 with TRBJ2-1; D is tentatively TRBD1 or TRBD2 (6 bases each). This CDR3 is 16 amino acids long. Germline lookup yields CDR1 LNHDA and CDR2 SQIVND (reference sequence). Trimming removed 3 bases at V and 3 bases at J, with 15 bases between.

The chain joins TRBV4-3 to TRBJ2-1; TRBD2 matches at 7 bases. This CDR3 has 14 residues. Germline CDR1 and CDR2: LGHNA and YSLEER. J lost 9 bases, V lost 4 bases, and 9 bases had no gene match. This CDR3 is CASSLGAGEVEQFF. CDR3 bases: TGCGCCAGCAGCCTGGGTGCGGGAGAGGTTGAGCAGTTCTTC.

V usage is TRBV24-1 and J usage is TRBJ2-3; D gene uncertain. CDR3 length: 13 residues. V was cut by 6 bases and J by 3 bases, with 9 bases left in between. The germline gives CDR1 KGHDR, CDR2 SFDVKD. The chain's CDR3 is CATSRSRTDTQYF. DNA of the CDR3: TGTGCCACCAGTAGATCTAGGACAGATACGCAGTATTTT.

This clone was recorded only once. The gene calls are TRBV5-1 and TRBJ2-3, with a weak D call TRBD1 (5 bases). Trimming removed 7 bases at V and 2 bases at J, with 14 bases between. The CDR3 contains 14 residues. Germline V gene lookup returns CDR1 SGHRS and CDR2 YFSETQ. The CDR3 sequence: CASSPDTVTDTQYF. CDR3 DNA sequence: TGCGCCAGCTCACCGGACACGGTCACAGATACGCAGTATTTT.

The rearrangement links TRBV5-1 to TRBJ2-6; D gene ambiguous. This CDR3 has 15 residues. The germline CDR1 and CDR2 sequences are SGHRS and YFSETQ. V gave up 0 bases and J gave up 0 bases, with 4 bases separating them. The CDR3 reads CASSLAVSGANVLTF. CDR3 DNA: TGCGCCAGCAGCTTGGCAGTCTCTGGGGCCAACGTCCTGACTTTC.

This chain connects TRBV4-1 to TRBJ2-5; TRBD2 is a possible D gene (5 bases). The CDR3 covers 14 residues. Germline loops: CDR1 MGHRA, CDR2 YSYEKL. Trimming left V 0 bases short and J 4 bases short, with 9 bases between. The CDR3 loop is CASSQEDGGETQYF. CDR3 coding DNA: TGCGCCAGCAGCCAAGAGGACGGAGGAGAGACCCAGTACTTC.

V is TRBV9 and J is TRBJ2-7; D tentatively reads TRBD1 or TRBD2 (6 bases each). Trimming took off 0 bases at V and 2 bases at J, with 12 bases between the two ends. The CDR3 runs to 15 residues. Germline CDR1 reads SGDLS; CDR2 reads YYNGEE. DNA for the CDR3: TGTGCCAGCAGCGTAGGAGGCGGGACACCCTACGAGCAGTACTTC. This encodes CASSVGGGTPYEQYF.

The rearrangement joins TRBV3-1 (or the pseudogene TRBV3-2) to TRBJ1-1; D is uncertain. Germline CDR1 is LGHDT and CDR2 is YNNKEL (reference sequence). V shed 5 bases and J shed 1 base, with 2 bases lying between them. This CDR3 is built from 11 residues. The CDR3 here is CASSTNTEAFF. The CDR3, as DNA: TGTGCCAGCAGCACGAACACTGAAGCTTTCTTT.

V is TRBV2 and J is TRBJ2-7, with 8 bases identical to TRBD1. In germline, CDR1 is SNHLY, CDR2 FYNNEI. The CDR3 has 13 residues. V lost 4 bases to trimming and J lost 2 bases; unmatched junction nucleotides: 1. CDR3 amino acids: CASSGTGTYEQYF. DNA for the CDR3: TGTGCCAGCAGTGGGACAGGGACCTACGAGCAGTACTTC.